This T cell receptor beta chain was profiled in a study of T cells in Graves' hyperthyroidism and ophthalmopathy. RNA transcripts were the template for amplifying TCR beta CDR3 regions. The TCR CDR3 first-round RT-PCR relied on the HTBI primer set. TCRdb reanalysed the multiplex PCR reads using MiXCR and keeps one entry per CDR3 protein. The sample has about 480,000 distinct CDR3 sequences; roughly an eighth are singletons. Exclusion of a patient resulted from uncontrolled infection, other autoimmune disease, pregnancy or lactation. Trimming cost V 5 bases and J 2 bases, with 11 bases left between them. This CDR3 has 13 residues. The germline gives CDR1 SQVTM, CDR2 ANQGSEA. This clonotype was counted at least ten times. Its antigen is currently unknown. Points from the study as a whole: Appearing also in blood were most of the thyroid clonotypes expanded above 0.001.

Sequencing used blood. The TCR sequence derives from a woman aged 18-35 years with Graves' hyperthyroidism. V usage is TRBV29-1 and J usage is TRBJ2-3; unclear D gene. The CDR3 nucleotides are TGCAGCGTTACCAGACCAAACACAGATACGCAGTATTTT. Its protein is CSVTRPNTDTQYF.